The entry below gives a single T cell receptor beta chain sequence along with its context. The antigen is unknown. Its ends do not fully match the called genes, so a read error is possible. This sample's RNA came from whole unsorted tissue. This non-tumor lung sample came from over 3 cm beyond the tumor edge. The data originate from a study of tumor and adjacent non-tumor tissue in lung cancer. Study as a whole: On average, productive TCRbeta reads reached about 4.17 million per sample.

TCRbeta libraries were built with three rounds of nested PCR, modified from ARM-PCR. TCRdb independently ran MiXCR on the multiplex PCR reads; one entry per CDR3 protein. The sample contains 40,000 or so distinct CDR3 sequences, 60% of which appear only once. This CDR3 comprises 13 residues. CDR1 is SGHAT and CDR2 is FQNNGV in the germline V gene. Study-wide results and limits: Tumor TCR diversity, when higher, was linked to shorter survival. TCR diversity was significantly greater in tumor than normal lung tissue.

The clonotype comes from a man between 50 and 59 years old with non-small cell lung cancer. The chain carries TRBV11-2 and TRBJ2-5, with D possibly TRBD2 on 5 matching bases. Input material: distant non-tumor lung tissue. The CDR3 loop is CASSIWRSETEYF. CDR3 DNA: TGTGCCAGCAGCATATGGAGGTCGGAGACCGAGTACTTC.